Each of the 31 T cell receptor beta chains below was sequenced from the same sample in a study of cytomegalovirus exposure and HLA in healthy donors. The PCR was carried out with 60 Vbeta primers and 13 Jbeta primers. Clones were sequenced by immunoSEQ multiplex PCR, and TCRdb holds only the in-frame ones, with some missing. The data show about 150,000 clones, approximately 80% seen once. Input material: PBMCs. The receptors here all came from a middle-aged woman in good health and CMV-seronegative.

About this clone: Germline is not matched at one junction end, which may reflect a read error. This sequence joins TRBV7-3 and TRBJ2-6; 7 bases are shared with TRBD1. The germline gives CDR1 SGHTA, CDR2 FQGTGA. The CDR3 is 16 amino acids. This CDR3 reads CASSPQGQAGANGLTF. CDR3 DNA sequence: TGTGCCAGCAGCCCCCAAGGACAGGCTGGGGCCAACGGCCTGACTTTC.

The chain carries TRBV5-1 and TRBJ1-2; D gene uncertain. Germline assignment: CDR1 SGHRS and CDR2 YFSETQ. The CDR3 runs 11 residues. The V and J ends lost 3 bases and 3 bases respectively, with 3 bases between them. CDR3 coding DNA: TGCGCCAGCAGCTCATACTATGGCTACACCTTC. Encoded protein: CASSSYYGYTF. The full variable domain, its missing parts supplied by reference TRBV5-1 and TRBJ1-2, is KAGVTQTPRYLIKTRGQQVTLSCSPISGHRSVSWYQQTPGQGLQFLFEYFSETQRNKGNFPGRFSGRQFSNSRSEMNVSTLELGDSALYLCASSSYYGYTFGSGTRLTVV.

The rearrangement joins TRBV27 to TRBJ2-5; 8 bases are a match to TRBD1. Germline CDR1 and CDR2: MNHEY and SMNVEV (reference sequence). Trimming took 5 bases from V and 10 from J; bases not matched to a gene: 6. This CDR3 contains 12 residues. The CDR3 DNA sequence: TGTGCCAGCAGTACGGACAGGGTACGCCAGTACTTC. Translating it yields CASSTDRVRQYF.

A single count supports this clone. The CDR3 loop reads CASSAGTGGYGYTF. The CDR3 region has the DNA TGTGCCAGCAGCGCTGGGACAGGGGGCTATGGCTACACCTTC. The chain uses TRBV7-8 and TRBJ1-2; 11 nucleotides match TRBD1. CDR1 is SGHVS and CDR2 is FQNEAQ in the germline V gene. The CDR3 is 14 residues long. Unmatched junction bases numbered 3, after V lost 5 bases and J lost 4 bases.

The rearrangement uses TRBV7-9 and TRBJ1-3; 8 bases align to TRBD1. Germline lookup yields CDR1 SEHNR and CDR2 FQNEAQ (reference sequence). Germline trimming cut 5 bases from V and 12 bases from J; bases unmatched to any gene: 6. The CDR3 is 12 amino acids. Here the CDR3 reads CASSTDREHIYF. The CDR3, as DNA: TGTGCCAGCAGCACGGACAGGGAACACATATATTTT.

This chain connects TRBV4-3 to TRBJ2-1; D may be TRBD2 (6 bases). The V end was cut by 0 bases, the J end by 7 bases, with 13 bases between. The CDR3 runs to 15 residues. Looked up from germline, CDR1 is LGHNA and CDR2 is YSLEER. CDR3 sequence (DNA): TGCGCCAGCAGCCAAGAAGGAGGGCCTAGTAATGAGCAGTTCTTC. Residues: CASSQEGGPSNEQFF.

The chain is built from TRBV29-1 and TRBJ1-3, with a tentative D call TRBD1 (5 bases). Trimming took 4 bases from V and 0 from J, leaving 10 bases between them. CDR1 and CDR2 from the germline V gene are SQVTM and ANQGSEA. The CDR3 covers 14 residues. The CDR3 spells CSVALDTSGNTIYF. The CDR3 DNA reads as TGCAGCGTTGCCCTGGACACCTCTGGAAACACCATATATTTT.

This clone came up once. The chain combines TRBV4-3 with TRBJ2-1; tentative D call: TRBD1 (6 bases). The CDR3 length is 19 residues. Looked up from germline, CDR1 is LGHNA and CDR2 is YSLEER. Trimming left V 4 bases short and J 0 bases short, with 22 bases between. The CDR3 protein is CASSPRNQGWGSSYNEQFF. CDR3 bases: TGCGCCAGCAGCCCCCGTAATCAGGGGTGGGGAAGCTCCTACAATGAGCAGTTCTTC.

The V gene is TRBV19, the J gene TRBJ2-1; 7 bases are a match to TRBD2. Germline lookup yields CDR1 LNHDA and CDR2 SQIVND (reference sequence). Trimming removed 3 bases from V and 0 bases from J; junction bases left unmatched: 5. CDR3 length: 16 residues. Written as DNA, the CDR3 is TGTGCCAGTAGTATCCAAGGCGGGGGCTCCTACAATGAGCAGTTCTTC. Encoded protein: CASSIQGGGSYNEQFF.

CDR3 nucleotides: TGTGCCAGCAGCCGAATAACAGTCTCTGGAAACACCATATATTTT. This sequence encodes CASSRITVSGNTIYF. V usage is TRBV28 and J usage is TRBJ1-3; no firm D call. The V end lost 6 bases, the J end lost 0 bases, and 12 bases lay between the germline ends. Germline CDR1 and CDR2: MDHEN and SYDVKM. The CDR3 has 15 amino acids.

This sequence joins TRBV19 and TRBJ2-3; tentatively, D is TRBD2 (5 bases). CDR3 length: 14 residues. In germline, CDR1 is LNHDA, CDR2 SQIVND (reference sequence). V dropped 2 bases and J dropped 0 bases, with 6 bases sitting between them. The CDR3 bases are TGTGCCAGTAGTATAAGCGGTAGCACAGATACGCAGTATTTT. Protein product: CASSISGSTDTQYF.

The chain is built from TRBV7-3 and TRBJ2-1, with no clear D. V was cut by 4 bases and J by 8 bases, with 6 bases left in between. The germline V gene has CDR1 SGHTA and CDR2 FQGTGA. There are 11 residues in the CDR3. The CDR3 coding sequence is TGTGCCAGCAGCTCTGGCTATGAGCAGTTCTTC. This sequence encodes CASSSGYEQFF.

The V call is TRBV28, the J call TRBJ2-2; 9 nucleotides agree with TRBD2. With 10 bases clipped from V and 6 bases from J, the junction kept 6 bases outside the gene matches. The CDR3 has 13 residues. CDR1 and CDR2 from the germline V gene are MDHEN and SYDVKM. The CDR3 region is CAITSGGSGELFF. The CDR3 DNA reads as TGTGCCATCACGAGCGGGGGGTCCGGGGAGCTGTTTTTT.

The V gene is TRBV7-3, the J gene TRBJ2-3, with TRBD2 matching 8 bases. The CDR3 runs to 14 residues. V trimming: 2 bases; J trimming: 7 bases; junction bases outside the gene matches: 5. Looked up from germline, CDR1 is SGHTA and CDR2 is FQGTGA. For the CDR3, the DNA is TGTGCCAGCAGCTTAGCCGGACTAGCAAATACGCAGTATTTT. Its protein is CASSLAGLANTQYF. The complete variable domain, with remaining parts taken from reference TRBV7-3 and TRBJ2-3, reads GAGVSQTPSNKVTEKGKYVELRCDPISGHTALYWYRQSLGQGPEFLIYFQGTGAADDSGLPNDRFFAVRPEGSVSTLKIQRTERGDSAVYLCASSLAGLANTQYFGPGTRLTVL.

The chain carries TRBV18 and TRBJ2-7; 14 positions match TRBD2. With V trimmed by 4 bases and J by 0 bases, 8 bases remained unmatched. The CDR3 loop spans 18 amino acids. CDR1 is KGHSH and CDR2 is LQKENI in the germline V gene. The chain's CDR3 is CASSRPGLAGDLSYEQYF. CDR3 DNA: TGTGCCAGCTCACGACCGGGACTAGCGGGAGATCTCTCCTACGAGCAGTACTTC.

The V and J genes are TRBV4-2 and TRBJ2-5; 8 bases agree with TRBD2. This CDR3 has 17 amino acids. Germline V lookup: CDR1 LGHNA, CDR2 YNFKEQ. The trim removed 0 bases at V and 5 bases at J, leaving 11 bases unmatched. The chain's CDR3 is CASSQDSLQSGGETQYF. In DNA, the CDR3 is TGTGCCAGCAGCCAAGATTCGCTACAGTCGGGAGGGGAGACCCAGTACTTC.

This chain links TRBV28 with TRBJ1-2; 7 nucleotides agree with TRBD1. Per germline, CDR1 MDHEN and CDR2 SYDVKM. With 4 bases clipped from V and 4 bases from J, the junction kept 6 bases outside the gene matches. This CDR3 contains 14 residues. The CDR3 loop is CASSYKGTAYGYTF. Written as DNA, the CDR3 is TGTGCCAGCAGTTATAAAGGGACAGCCTATGGCTACACCTTC.

The CDR3 nucleotides are TGTGCCAGTAGTAATCTAAATTCACCCCTCCACTTT. It specifies CASSNLNSPLHF. V and J are TRBV19 and TRBJ1-6; D is unclear. The V gene lost 4 bases and the J gene lost 7 bases, with 5 bases spanning the gap. Germline V gene data show CDR1 as LNHDA and CDR2 as SQIVND (reference sequence). This CDR3 is built from 12 residues.

The chain employs TRBV6-6 and TRBJ2-3, with 9 positions matching TRBD2. This CDR3 is 16 amino acids long. CDR1 is MNHNY and CDR2 is SVGAGI in the germline V gene (reference sequence). Unmatched junction bases numbered 10, after V lost 4 bases and J lost 5 bases. CDR3 sequence: CASSSQASGVGDTQYF. As DNA, the CDR3 is TGTGCCAGCAGTTCTCAGGCTAGCGGGGTGGGAGATACGCAGTATTTT.

This rearrangement joins TRBV15 to TRBJ2-5, with 7 nucleotides matching TRBD2. After removal of 0 bases from V and 1 base from J, the junction contained 2 bases not matched to a gene. Germline loops: CDR1 LNHNV, CDR2 YYDKDF (reference sequence). The CDR3 has 15 residues. The CDR3 coding sequence is TGTGCCACCAGCAGAGATTGGGGGGGCCAAGAGACCCAGTACTTC. This gives the protein CATSRDWGGQETQYF.

Note on this clone: At one boundary the junction diverges from the germline segment, which might be a read error. The J gene is TRBJ2-3, the V gene TRBV7-9, with TRBD1 matching 10 bases. The CDR3 length is 15 residues. The V gene's germline CDR1 is SEHNR and CDR2 FQNEAQ (reference sequence). CDR3 in amino acids: CSSSQTGQGRDTQYF. CDR3 DNA: TGTTCCAGCAGCCAAACGGGACAGGGGAGAGATACGCAGTATTTT.

The chain joins TRBV5-1 to TRBJ2-7; TRBD2 matches 8 bases. The ends lost 5 bases at V and 4 bases at J; junction bases unmatched: 11. Germline V lookup: CDR1 SGHRS, CDR2 YFSETQ. This CDR3 has 15 residues. CDR3 nucleotides: TGCGCCAGCAGAATTGGCGTAGCGGGACTTTACGAGCAGTACTTC. Residues: CASRIGVAGLYEQYF.

The rearrangement links TRBV5-6 to TRBJ2-7, with 10 bases identical to TRBD1. Per germline, CDR1 SGHDT and CDR2 YYEEEE. Germline trimming cut 3 bases from V and 2 bases from J; bases unmatched to any gene: 2. The CDR3 has 14 residues. The CDR3 nucleotides read TGTGCCAGCAGCTCGGGACAGGGGACCTACGAGCAGTACTTC. Amino acids: CASSSGQGTYEQYF.

The V call is TRBV10-3, the J call TRBJ2-7; TRBD1 aligns across 9 bases. CDR3 size: 18 residues. The V and J ends lost 4 bases and 1 base, in that order; junction bases with no gene match: 14. Per germline, CDR1 ENHRY and CDR2 SYGVKD. CDR3 loop: CAISGGGINRGPSYEQYF. For the CDR3, the DNA is TGTGCCATCAGTGGAGGAGGCATAAACAGGGGGCCTTCCTACGAGCAGTACTTC.

The gene calls are TRBV4-3 and TRBJ2-7; 8 positions agree with TRBD2. The CDR3 runs 18 residues. Per the germline V gene, CDR1 is LGHNA and CDR2 is YSLEER. V gave up 1 base and J gave up 4 bases; unmatched junction bases: 15. The CDR3 loop reads CASSQGFFSSGRIYEQYF. As DNA, the CDR3 is TGCGCCAGCAGCCAAGGTTTCTTTAGCAGCGGGAGAATTTACGAGCAGTACTTC.

This clone has only a few counts. The gene calls are TRBV28 and TRBJ2-1, with TRBD2 matching over 9 bases. Germline loops: CDR1 MDHEN, CDR2 SYDVKM. With V trimmed by 2 bases and J by 2 bases, 1 base remained unmatched. The CDR3 length is 15 residues. This chain's CDR3 is CASSLAGGPYNEQFF. CDR3 nucleotides: TGTGCCAGCAGTTTAGCGGGAGGGCCCTACAATGAGCAGTTCTTC.

The V call is TRBV5-4, the J call TRBJ1-2, with a weak D call TRBD1 (6 bases). V lost 7 bases to trimming and J lost 2 bases, with 18 bases between them. Per germline, CDR1 SGHNT and CDR2 YYREEE (reference sequence). This CDR3 region has 15 residues. For the CDR3, the DNA is TGTGCCAGCGCACCCCGGGACAATCTCAACTATGGCTACACCTTC. Translated: CASAPRDNLNYGYTF.

The J gene is TRBJ1-2, the V gene TRBV27; TRBD1 might be the D (5 bases). The CDR3 spans 13 residues. Deletions cut 5 bases from V and 6 bases from J, with 13 bases between. CDR1 and CDR2 from the germline V gene are MNHEY and SMNVEV (reference sequence). CDR3 loop: CASSAWGGDGYTF. The CDR3 DNA reads as TGTGCCAGCAGTGCCTGGGGCGGGGATGGCTACACCTTC.

This clone came up once. V and J are TRBV9 and TRBJ2-1; tentative D call: TRBD2 (6 bases). CDR3 length equals 14 residues. V gave up 4 bases and J gave up 7 bases, with 15 bases separating them. CDR1 SGDLS and CDR2 YYNGEE come from the germline V gene. The CDR3 region is CASSTTGLGNEQFF. DNA for the CDR3: TGTGCCAGCAGCACAACGGGACTGGGGAATGAGCAGTTCTTC.

The rearrangement uses TRBV27 and TRBJ2-1; possibly TRBD2 for D (5 bases). V was pared by 2 bases and J by 9 bases, with 23 bases between. The germline V gene encodes CDR1 MNHEY and CDR2 SMNVEV (reference sequence). The CDR3 totals 17 residues. Written as DNA, the CDR3 is TGTGCCAGCAGTTTAGGTGAAGGAACCCGGACTGTGGGTGAGCAGTTCTTC. Translating it yields CASSLGEGTRTVGEQFF.

This clone appeared a few times. The chain couples TRBV9 to TRBJ2-1; 7 bases are a match to TRBD2. The V segment lost 1 base and the J segment 0 bases; nucleotides outside the gene matches: 7. Germline CDR1 reads SGDLS; CDR2 reads YYNGEE. The CDR3 spans 17 residues. The CDR3 coding sequence is TGTGCCAGCAGCGTAATCCCGGGGGGAAGCTCCTACAATGAGCAGTTCTTC. Amino acids: CASSVIPGGSSYNEQFF.